A selection of T cell receptor beta chains follows, all from one sample in a study of T cell repertoires in cytomegalovirus infection. TCRdb re-analysed the reads in MiXCR, keeping a single row per CDR3 protein. The sample yields roughly 200,000 distinct CDR3 sequences, about 17% seen once. Sequenced input: CD8+ T cells from PBMCs. Receptor source: a human donor in good health (CMV status not recorded). Some clones in this sample may be carry-over from other donors' samples. The conserved cysteine and the conserved F or W are not part of the CDR3 here. Clone size is given for some rows only: seen once, a few or many times, or a class if the clone is expanded.

>TRBV28|-|TRBJ2-7
ASSIRGMGSSYEQY
>TRBV3-1|-|TRBJ2-1
ASSQGGAGEQF
>TRBV27|few|TRBJ2-3
ASSPTRGLGGGADTQY
>TRBV3-1|-|TRBJ1-3
ASSQAELYGSGNTIY
>TRBV7-9|-|TRBJ1-5
ASSSEGGSNQPQH
>TRBV27|-|TRBJ2-5
ASSGPGRQETQY
>TRBV28|-|TRBJ1-2
ASSRGGSRLYYGYT
>TRBV20-1|-|TRBJ1-2
SARDLDPNYGYT
>TRBV7-8|-|TRBJ2-7
ASSLSTGKGREQY
>TRBV7-2|few|TRBJ2-5
ASSPMGQPLMVETQY
>TRBV7-2|once|TRBJ2-3
ASSLAWGTFTDTQY
>TRBV15|-|TRBJ1-5
ATSRYRDNQPQH
>TRBV29-1|few|TRBJ2-7
SVRSRTSGEYEQY
>TRBV29-1|-|TRBJ2-6
SVEVKVTHSGANVLT
>TRBV6-1|few|TRBJ2-1
ASRTIAGGPENEQF
>TRBV12-3/TRBV12-4|few|TRBJ2-7
ASSLQRGGRYEQY
>TRBV7-2|-|TRBJ1-6
ASRLTSDDSPSLH
>TRBV7-6|-|TRBJ1-1
ASSDLAENTEAF
>TRBV12-3/TRBV12-4|-|TRBJ2-7
ASSFLAGERYEQY
>TRBV28|-|TRBJ2-1
ASTLRVSYNEQF
>TRBV24-1|-|TRBJ1-1
ATSDPIWSTEAF
>TRBV7-9|-|TRBJ2-7
ASSFRTGGDWEQY
>TRBV6-2/TRBV6-3|few|TRBJ1-1
ASSYATGTENTEAF